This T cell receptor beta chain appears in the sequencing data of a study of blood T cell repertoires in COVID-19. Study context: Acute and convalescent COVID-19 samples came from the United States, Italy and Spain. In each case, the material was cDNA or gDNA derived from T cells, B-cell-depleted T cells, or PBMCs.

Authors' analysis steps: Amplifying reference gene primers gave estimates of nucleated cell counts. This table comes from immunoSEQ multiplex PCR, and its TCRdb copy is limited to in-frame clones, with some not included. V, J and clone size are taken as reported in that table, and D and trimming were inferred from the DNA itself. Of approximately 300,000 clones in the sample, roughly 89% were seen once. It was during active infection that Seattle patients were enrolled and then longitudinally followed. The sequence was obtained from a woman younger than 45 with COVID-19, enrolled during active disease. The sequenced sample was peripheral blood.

The CDR3 region has the DNA TGTGCCAGCAGCGCCGGGGGAGGGACAGGGACCTACGAGCAGTACTTC. Residues: CASSAGGGTGTYEQYF. The V gene is TRBV9, the J gene TRBJ2-7, with TRBD1 identical over 9 bases. This CDR3 is built from 16 residues. V shed 3 bases and J 2 bases; nucleotides not matched to a gene: 9. In germline, CDR1 is SGDLS, CDR2 YYNGEE.